The 32 T cell receptor beta chains given below trace back to one sample, sequenced in a study of T cells in narcolepsy. Method: immunoSEQ multiplex PCR; TCRdb's copy keeps in-frame clones and lacks some. Among about 37,000 clones listed, around 80% were seen once. Sequenced material: memory (CD45RA-) CD4+ T cells from blood. The receptors come from a human donor in good health.

The chain combines TRBV5-1 with TRBJ2-2; D gene unclear. The CDR3 totals 15 residues. The germline V gene encodes CDR1 SGHRS and CDR2 YFSETQ. V lost 3 bases and J 0 bases, leaving 9 bases between the germline ends. The CDR3, as DNA: TGCGCCAGCAGCTCCCGGACGGCGAACACCGGGGAGCTGTTTTTT. Translating it yields CASSSRTANTGELFF.

This clone was counted between two and nine times. The chain combines TRBV5-5 with TRBJ2-7; no clear D gene. CDR3 size: 14 residues. Looked up from germline, CDR1 is SGHKS and CDR2 is YYEKEE (reference sequence). V was clipped by 0 bases and J by 3 bases, with 10 bases between them. CDR3 nucleotide sequence: TGTGCCAGCAGCTTGGGGGCTCACAGCTACGAGCAGTACTTC. This encodes CASSLGAHSYEQYF.

This clone was seen a single time. Other DNA sequences in the sample encode the same CDR3. CDR3 DNA sequence: TGTGCCAGCAGACCAGGACAGATCATCTATGAGCAGTACTTC. Protein product: CASRPGQIIYEQYF. V gene TRBV27 combines with J gene TRBJ2-7; TRBD1 might be the D (6 bases). V dropped 6 bases and J dropped 7 bases, with 19 bases sitting between them. The germline CDR1 and CDR2 sequences are MNHEY and SMNVEV (reference sequence). This CDR3 contains 14 residues.

The rearrangement joins TRBV5-6 to TRBJ1-1; TRBD1 matches 10 bases. The CDR3 has 16 residues. V shed 0 bases, J shed 5 bases, and the junction held 7 bases outside the gene matches. Germline-derived CDR1 and CDR2 are SGHDT and YYEEEE. CDR3 amino acids: CASSLVGTGVRTEAFF. CDR3 nucleotide sequence: TGTGCCAGCAGCTTGGTGGGGACAGGGGTACGGACTGAAGCTTTCTTT.

The CDR3 sequence is CASSAAAGRFSEQFF. CDR3 bases: TGCGCCAGCAGCGCTGCGGCAGGCCGGTTTAGTGAGCAGTTCTTC. The V gene is TRBV5-1, the J gene TRBJ2-1; no clear D. The germline CDR1 and CDR2 sequences are SGHRS and YFSETQ. Between the trimmed V and J ends, which lost 4 bases and 9 bases, there was a span of 20 bases. The CDR3 spans 15 residues. Together with reference TRBV5-1 and TRBJ2-1, the CDR3 gives the full variable domain: KAGVTQTPRYLIKTRGQQVTLSCSPISGHRSVSWYQQTPGQGLQFLFEYFSETQRNKGNFPGRFSGRQFSNSRSEMNVSTLELGDSALYLCASSAAAGRFSEQFFGPGTRLTVL.

V usage is TRBV5-4 and J usage is TRBJ2-5; TRBD2 is a possible D gene (7 bases). CDR1 SGHNT and CDR2 YYREEE come from the germline V gene (reference sequence). The CDR3 sequence is 13 residues long. V shed 7 bases and J shed 5 bases, with 15 bases lying between them. CDR3 DNA: TGTGCCAGCGGGAGGGGGGGCCTCGAGACCCAGTACTTC. This sequence encodes CASGRGGLETQYF.

This clone was counted a single time. The gene calls are TRBV4-2 and TRBJ2-2; TRBD1 agrees at 9 bases. Germline values: CDR1 LGHNA, CDR2 YNFKEQ. This CDR3 is 15 amino acids long. V shed 10 bases and J 4 bases; nucleotides not matched to a gene: 10. CDR3 nucleotide sequence: TGTGCCACCTCTCCGGGACAGGGAGGCACCGGGGAGCTGTTTTTT. Translation gives CATSPGQGGTGELFF.

This clone was seen a handful of times. The chain uses TRBV30 and TRBJ2-4; 7 nucleotides match TRBD1. The CDR3 covers 14 residues. The germline CDR1 and CDR2 sequences are GTSNPN and SVGIG (reference sequence). CDR3 DNA sequence: TGTGCTGTGACGGGACAGTATGGAGCAAACATTCAGTACTTC. This translates into CAVTGQYGANIQYF.

This sequence joins TRBV7-9 and TRBJ2-2; 8 bases map to TRBD2. V was pared by 5 bases and J by 4 bases, with 6 bases of the junction left unmatched. CDR3 size: 15 residues. CDR1 SEHNR and CDR2 FQNEAQ come from the germline V gene (reference sequence). The CDR3 DNA reads as TGTGCCAGCAGCCCCTCGGGGGGGCGCACCGGGGAGCTGTTTTTT. Translating gives CASSPSGGRTGELFF. Based on the CDR3 plus reference TRBV7-9 and TRBJ2-2, the full variable domain is DTGVSQNPRHKITKRGQNVTFRCDPISEHNRLYWYRQTLGQGPEFLTYFQNEAQLEKSRLLSDRFSAERPKGSFSTLEIQRTEQGDSAMYLCASSPSGGRTGELFFGEGSRLTVL.

This clone was counted a single time. The chain has TRBV19 and TRBJ2-2; the match to TRBD1 covers 8 bases. Looked up from germline, CDR1 is LNHDA and CDR2 is SQIVND (reference sequence). With V trimmed by 4 bases and J by 5 bases, 3 bases remained unmatched. The CDR3 loop spans 14 amino acids. CDR3 coding DNA: TGTGCCAGTAGTAAGGACAGGGCGACCGGGGAGCTGTTTTTT. Translated: CASSKDRATGELFF.

As to this clone: One end of the junction varies from germline; a read error may be responsible. The chain is built from TRBV6-5 and TRBJ2-7, with 10 bases matching TRBD2. Germline V gene sequence: CDR1 MNHEY, CDR2 SVGAGI. The CDR3 runs to 14 residues. The chain's CDR3 is CASSESSGSGARNF. Here the CDR3 DNA reads TGTGCCAGCAGTGAATCTAGCGGGAGTGGAGCCCGAAACTTC.

This clone was observed a few times. The chain has TRBV5-4 and TRBJ1-2; D might be TRBD1 (5 bases). In germline, CDR1 is SGHNT, CDR2 YYREEE (reference sequence). The CDR3 contains 15 residues. V was shortened by 0 bases and J by 4 bases, with 13 bases between the two germline ends. Written as DNA, the CDR3 is TGTGCCAGCAGCTTGGGGAGGGGTGCAGGCTATGGCTACACCTTC. It yields the protein CASSLGRGAGYGYTF.

The chain employs TRBV7-3 and TRBJ2-3, with 7 bases lining up with TRBD1. After removal of 6 bases from V and 2 bases from J, the junction contained 11 bases not matched to a gene. This CDR3 is 16 amino acids long. In germline, CDR1 is SGHTA, CDR2 FQGTGA. In DNA form, the CDR3 reads TGTGCCAGCAGGGGATTATCGACAGGGACCACAGATACGCAGTATTTT. Translation gives CASRGLSTGTTDTQYF.

The chain carries TRBV27 and TRBJ2-5; weak D call: TRBD2 (5 bases). Gene TRBJ2-7 matches the end of the DNA better, so the J call may be wrong. The CDR3 sequence is 19 residues long. Germline CDR1 and CDR2: MNHEY and SMNVEV (reference sequence). The CDR3 bases are TGTGCCAGCAGTTTATCCCCCGCTCTCATTAAAACTAGAATCTACGAGCAGTACTTC. Its translation: CASSLSPALIKTRIYEQYF.

Of note for this clone: A read error may account for a junction end that differs from germline. This CDR3 is CASSLRTSGTVRQYF. For the CDR3, the DNA is TGTGCCAGCAGCTTGAGGACTAGCGGGACCGTCCGGCAGTACTTC. V and J are TRBV5-3 and TRBJ2-7, with 12 bases lining up with TRBD2. TRBV5-3 counts as an open reading frame of uncertain function. The CDR3 spans 15 residues.

The chain joins TRBV20-1 to TRBJ2-2; D gene ambiguous. The V gene lost 0 bases and the J gene lost 10 bases, with 6 bases spanning the gap. CDR3 size: 11 residues. Germline-derived CDR1 and CDR2 are DFQATT and SNEGSKA (reference sequence). CDR3 loop: CSARDNLELFF. DNA for the CDR3: TGCAGTGCTAGAGATAACCTGGAGCTGTTTTTT.

The genes are TRBV10-3 and TRBJ2-3; 8 bases fit TRBD2. Per the germline V gene, CDR1 is ENHRY and CDR2 is SYGVKD. CDR3 size: 13 residues. V lost 9 bases and J lost 0; bases outside the gene matches: 2. The DNA of the CDR3 is TGTGCCATTGGCGGGGGGAGCACAGATACGCAGTATTTT. Protein product: CAIGGGSTDTQYF.

J is TRBJ2-1 and V is TRBV5-6; a weak D match, TRBD2 (6 bases). This CDR3 contains 14 residues. Germline CDR1 is SGHDT and CDR2 is YYEEEE. The ends were cut back, 2 bases at V and 12 bases at J, with 18 bases in the middle. The CDR3 is CASSFVPSEVGQFF. CDR3 in DNA: TGTGCCAGCAGCTTCGTCCCTAGCGAGGTGGGGCAGTTCTTC. The entire variable domain, with the rest obtained from reference TRBV5-6 and TRBJ2-1, is as follows: DAGVTQSPTHLIKTRGQQVTLRCSPKSGHDTVSWYQQALGQGPQFIFQYYEEEERQRGNFPDRFSGHQFPNYSSELNVNALLLGDSALYLCASSFVPSEVGQFFGPGTRLTVL.

The rearrangement links TRBV30 to TRBJ2-7; D not certain. Germline CDR1 reads GTSNPN; CDR2 reads SVGIG (reference sequence). V was shortened by 5 bases and J by 2 bases, with 7 bases between the two germline ends. CDR3 size: 11 residues. The DNA for the CDR3 is TGTGCCTGGGGCCGGGCCTACGAGCAGTACTTC. Amino acids: CAWGRAYEQYF.

This CDR3 reads CASSPSSGRLSEQFF. For the CDR3, the DNA is TGTGCCAGCAGCCCCTCTAGCGGGAGGCTTAGTGAGCAGTTCTTC. The gene calls are TRBV7-3 and TRBJ2-1; 11 bases match TRBD2. The CDR3 extends over 15 amino acids. Germline V lookup: CDR1 SGHTA, CDR2 FQGTGA. V shed 5 bases, J shed 9 bases, and the junction held 9 bases outside the gene matches.

As concerns this clone: The junction departs from the called germline gene at one end, perhaps through a read error. The CDR3 region is CASSLAGTGEGENLFF. The DNA of the CDR3 is TGTGCCAGCAGTTTGGCAGGGACGGGAGAGGGTGAAAATCTGTTTTTT. This chain connects TRBV28 to TRBJ1-4; D is possibly TRBD1 (5 bases). Per germline, CDR1 MDHEN and CDR2 SYDVKM. The CDR3 runs to 16 residues. The full variable domain, completed using reference TRBV28 and TRBJ1-4, is DVKVTQSSRYLVKRTGEKVFLECVQDMDHENMFWYRQDPGLGLRLIYFSYDVKMKEKGDIPEGYSVSREKKERFSLILESASTNQTSMYLCASSLAGTGEGENLFFGSGTQLSVL.

The CDR3: CASSLSWASGANVLTF. CDR3 DNA: TGTGCCAGCAGCTTGAGTTGGGCCTCTGGGGCCAACGTCCTGACTTTC. The J gene is TRBJ2-6, the V gene TRBV5-4, with D unresolved. Trimming left V 1 base short and J 0 bases short, with 8 bases between. Germline V gene lookup returns CDR1 SGHNT and CDR2 YYREEE (reference sequence). The CDR3 spans 16 residues.

The chain couples TRBV5-1 to TRBJ2-5; D unresolved. Trimming pared 4 bases from V and 5 bases from J, leaving 12 bases between. The germline gives CDR1 SGHRS, CDR2 YFSETQ. The length of the CDR3 is 13 residues. CDR3 coding DNA: TGCGCCAGCAGCCGGACCTTGGGGGAGACCCAGTACTTC. It is translated as CASSRTLGETQYF.

The V call is TRBV5-4, the J call TRBJ2-7, with D maybe TRBD1 (6 bases). CDR1 is SGHNT, CDR2 YYREEE, per germline (reference sequence). Between the trimmed V and J ends, which lost 4 bases and 0 bases, there was a span of 14 bases. This CDR3 has 15 residues. Here the CDR3 reads CASSTDPGDSYEQYF. In DNA, the CDR3 is TGTGCCAGCAGCACCGACCCAGGGGACTCCTACGAGCAGTACTTC.

The chain joins TRBV27 to TRBJ1-2, with TRBD1 as a possible D gene (5 bases). The germline V gene has CDR1 MNHEY and CDR2 SMNVEV (reference sequence). V was cut by 2 bases and J by 8 bases, with 12 bases left in between. The CDR3 loop spans 13 amino acids. CDR3 region: CASSLGARDGYTF. In DNA form, the CDR3 reads TGTGCCAGCAGTTTAGGGGCCCGGGACGGCTACACCTTC.

The chain carries TRBV11-3 and TRBJ2-1, with 8 bases fitting TRBD2. CDR3 size: 17 residues. The junction had 7 bases not matched to a gene; V was cut back by 1 base and J by 2 bases. Germline V gene lookup returns CDR1 SGHNT and CDR2 YENEEA. The CDR3 region has the DNA TGTGCCAGCAGCTTAGGGCTAGTGACTAGCGCCTACAATGAGCAGTTCTTC. This gives the protein CASSLGLVTSAYNEQFF. The full variable domain, completed using reference TRBV11-3 and TRBJ2-1, is EAGVVQSPRYKIIEKKQPVAFWCNPISGHNTLYWYLQNLGQGPELLIRYENEEAVDDSQLPKDRFSAERLKGVDSTLKIQPAELGDSAVYLCASSLGLVTSAYNEQFFGPGTRLTVL.

The rearrangement uses TRBV25-1 and TRBJ1-2; D might be TRBD1 (5 bases). V was clipped by 4 bases and J by 8 bases, with 20 bases between them. Germline V gives CDR1 MGHDK, CDR2 SYGVNS. The CDR3 is 15 amino acids. CDR3 amino acids: CASSAGTGLMEGYTF. DNA for the CDR3: TGTGCCAGCAGTGCCGGGACGGGACTCATGGAGGGCTACACCTTC.

J is TRBJ1-1 and V is TRBV2; no firm D call. Germline lookup yields CDR1 SNHLY and CDR2 FYNNEI. The V end lost 8 bases, the J end lost 2 bases, and 9 bases lay between the germline ends. There are 12 residues in the CDR3. Written as DNA, the CDR3 is TGTGCCAGCGGAGTGGGCAACACTGAAGCTTTCTTT. Protein: CASGVGNTEAFF.

V is TRBV5-1 and J is TRBJ2-7; D ambiguous. Per germline, CDR1 SGHRS and CDR2 YFSETQ. This CDR3 comprises 15 residues. V lost 0 bases and J 0 bases, leaving 10 bases between the germline ends. The CDR3: CASSLGVEVSYEQYF. The CDR3 coding sequence is TGCGCCAGCAGCTTGGGGGTTGAAGTCTCCTACGAGCAGTACTTC.

The chain couples TRBV11-2 to TRBJ1-1; D unclear. CDR1 and CDR2 from the germline V gene are SGHAT and FQNNGV. Trimming took off 0 bases at V and 0 bases at J, with 5 bases between the two ends. CDR3 length: 14 amino acids. CDR3 sequence (DNA): TGTGCCAGCAGCTTAGATCCCATGAACACTGAAGCTTTCTTT. This translates into CASSLDPMNTEAFF.

This clone was observed a few times. The rearrangement links TRBV11-3 to TRBJ2-3; 8 bases are a match to TRBD1. V was pared by 5 bases and J by 2 bases, with 6 bases of the junction left unmatched. The CDR3 contains 15 residues. Germline V gives CDR1 SGHNT, CDR2 YENEEA. The CDR3 bases are TGTGCCAGCAGCAGAAGACAGGGGAACACAGATACGCAGTATTTT. Translating gives CASSRRQGNTDTQYF.

The chain carries TRBV7-9 and TRBJ1-6; 9 bases line up with TRBD1. The CDR3 loop spans 15 amino acids. Trimming removed 2 bases from V and 7 bases from J; junction bases left unmatched: 3. Germline V CDR1 and CDR2: SEHNR, FQNEAQ (reference sequence). Here the CDR3 DNA reads TGTGCCAGCAGCTTATCCGGACAGGGGAATTCACCCCTCCACTTT. It yields the protein CASSLSGQGNSPLHF. Filled out from reference TRBV7-9 and TRBJ1-6, the complete variable domain reads DTGVSQNPRHKITKRGQNVTFRCDPISEHNRLYWYRQTLGQGPEFLTYFQNEAQLEKSRLLSDRFSAERPKGSFSTLEIQRTEQGDSAMYLCASSLSGQGNSPLHFGNGTRLTVT.